Below, one T cell receptor (beta chain) is given with its context. The CDR3 runs 15 residues. Germline CDR1 and CDR2: MGHRA and YSYEKL. Trimming pared 0 bases from V and 1 base from J, leaving 7 bases between. These data belong to a study of cytomegalovirus exposure and HLA in healthy donors. The PCR employed 60 Vbeta primers together with 13 Jbeta primers. Only in-frame clones appear in the TCRdb table, and some are missing; sequencing was by immunoSEQ multiplex PCR. Its table lists 100,000 or so clones. The specimen sequenced was PBMCs. J is TRBJ1-5 and V is TRBV4-1; TRBD1 might be the D (6 bases). This clonotype originated in a woman aged 30 to 39 in good health and CMV-seronegative. The CDR3, as DNA: TGCGCCAGCAGCCAAGAGGACAGCAGCAATCAGCCCCAGCATTTT. Its translation: CASSQEDSSNQPQHF.